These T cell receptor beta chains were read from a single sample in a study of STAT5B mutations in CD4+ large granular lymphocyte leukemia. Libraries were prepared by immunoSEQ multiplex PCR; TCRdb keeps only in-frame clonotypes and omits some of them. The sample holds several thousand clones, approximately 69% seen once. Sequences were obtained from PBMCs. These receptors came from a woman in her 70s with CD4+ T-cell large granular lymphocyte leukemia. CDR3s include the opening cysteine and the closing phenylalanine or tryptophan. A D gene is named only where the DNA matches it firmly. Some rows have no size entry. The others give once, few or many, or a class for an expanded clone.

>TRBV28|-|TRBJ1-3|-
TGTGCCAGCAGTTTGCAGGGCTACTCTGGAAACACCATATATTTT
CASSLQGYSGNTIYF
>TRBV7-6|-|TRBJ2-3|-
TGTGCCAGCAGCCCAAGGGCCCCCACAGATACGCAGTATTTT
CASSPRAPTDTQYF
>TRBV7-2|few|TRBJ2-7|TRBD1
TGTGCCAGCAGCGTTGGACAGGCCATCTACGAGCAGTACTTC
CASSVGQAIYEQYF
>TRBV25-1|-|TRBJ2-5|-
TGTGCCAGCAGTGAATGGCGATCCCAAGAGACCCAGTACTTC
CASSEWRSQETQYF
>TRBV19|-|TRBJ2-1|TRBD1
TGTGCCAGTAGGAGCCGGGACAGGAAAAGAAATGAGCAGTTCTTC
CASRSRDRKRNEQFF
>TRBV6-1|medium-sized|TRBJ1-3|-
TGTGCCAGCAGTGGCGAATCTGGAAACACCATATATTTT
CASSGESGNTIYF
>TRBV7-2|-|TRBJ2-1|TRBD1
TGTGCCAGCAGCTTTAGGGCAGGGGGAATCAATGAGCAGTTCTTC
CASSFRAGGINEQFF
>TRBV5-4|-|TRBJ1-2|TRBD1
TGTGCCAGCAGCTCCGGACAGGGTTCAGCCTATGGCTACACCTTC
CASSSGQGSAYGYTF
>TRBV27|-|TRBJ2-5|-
TGTGCCAGCAGTTTATTGGGGGCAGAGACCCAGTACTTC
CASSLLGAETQYF
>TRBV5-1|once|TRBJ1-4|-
TGCGCCAGCAGCTTGGACAGGGTTGGCGAAAAACTGTTTTTT
CASSLDRVGEKLFF
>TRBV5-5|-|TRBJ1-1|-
TGTGCCAGCAGCATGATAGGCAGGGATGAAGCTTTCTTT
CASSMIGRDEAFF
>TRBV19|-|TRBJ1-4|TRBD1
TGTGCCAGTAGTCTTCGACAGGGGGCAACTAATGAAAAACTGTTTTTT
CASSLRQGATNEKLFF
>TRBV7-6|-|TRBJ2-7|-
TGTGCCAGCAGCTTAGAGGGGGGCGCCCACGAGCAGTACTTC
CASSLEGGAHEQYF
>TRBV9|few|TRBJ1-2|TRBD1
TGTGCCAGCAGCCCAGGACAGGGGGCGTATGGCTACACCTTC
CASSPGQGAYGYTF
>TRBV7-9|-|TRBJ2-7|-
TGTGCCAGCAGCTTATGGCGAACCGGAGTTGACGAGCAGTACTTC
CASSLWRTGVDEQYF
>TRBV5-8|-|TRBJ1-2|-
TGTGCCAGCAGCCCGGGCGACAGGTTCTATGGCTACACCTTC
CASSPGDRFYGYTF
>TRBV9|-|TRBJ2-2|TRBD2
TGTGCCAGCAGCGTAGATGGGCGGGAGCACGGGGAGCTGTTTTTT
CASSVDGREHGELFF
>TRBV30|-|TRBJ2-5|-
TGTGCCTGGATGTGGGGGGGCCAGCTGGAGACCCAGTACTTC
CAWMWGGQLETQYF
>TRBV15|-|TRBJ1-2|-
TGTGCCACCAGCAGAGATCAACTCTATGGCTACACCTTC
CATSRDQLYGYTF
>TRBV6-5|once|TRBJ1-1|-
TGTGCCAGCAGTTACTCCCAGGCGAACACTGAAGCTTTCTTT
CASSYSQANTEAFF
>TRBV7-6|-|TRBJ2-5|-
TGTGCCAGCAGCCAAAGGGGGAGAGAGACCCAGTACTTC
CASSQRGRETQYF
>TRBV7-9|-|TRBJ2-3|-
TGTGCCAGCAGCTCCCGGCAGGCTAGCACAGATACGCAGTATTTT
CASSSRQASTDTQYF
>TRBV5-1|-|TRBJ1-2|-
TGCGCCAGCAGAGGGCTAGGGGGCTATGGCTACACCTTC
CASRGLGGYGYTF
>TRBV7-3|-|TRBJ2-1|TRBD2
TGTGCCAGCAGCTTGGGTCTAGCGGGGCTTCACTACAATGAGCAGTTCTTC
CASSLGLAGLHYNEQFF
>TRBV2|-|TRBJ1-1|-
TGTGCCAGCAGTGAATGGGACACTGAAGCTTTCTTT
CASSEWDTEAFF
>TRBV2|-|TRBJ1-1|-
TGTGCCAGCAGATCATACGGCGGACTATCGAACACTGAAGCTTTCTTT
CASRSYGGLSNTEAFF
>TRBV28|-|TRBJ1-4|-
TGTGCCAGCAGTCTTAGACAGGTTCTTTTGTTTTTT
CASSLRQVLLFF
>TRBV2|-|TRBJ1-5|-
TGTGCCAGCAGCGGACAGTCAAATCAGCCCCAGCATTTT
CASSGQSNQPQHF
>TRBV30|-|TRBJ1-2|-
TGTGCCTGGAGTTTGGCCCCTGGCTACACCTTC
CAWSLAPGYTF
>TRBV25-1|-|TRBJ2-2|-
TGTGCCAGCAGTGAATTGGCGGGGCATAACACCGGGGAGCTGTTTTTT
CASSELAGHNTGELFF
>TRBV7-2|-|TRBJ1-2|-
TGTGCCAGCAGCTTAGAGAGCGGTCCTAACTATGGCTACACCTTC
CASSLESGPNYGYTF
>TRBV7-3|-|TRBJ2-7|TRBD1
TGTGCCAGCAGCGGGACAGGGGGCAGCGAGCAGTACTTC
CASSGTGGSEQYF
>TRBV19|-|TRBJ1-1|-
TGTGCCAGTAGTAGCCCAGCGCCTTCACAGGGATCCACTGAAGCTTTCTTT
CASSSPAPSQGSTEAFF
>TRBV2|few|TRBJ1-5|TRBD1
TGTGCCAGCAGTGCGGGGACAGGGGGCTATCAGCCCCAGCATTTT
CASSAGTGGYQPQHF
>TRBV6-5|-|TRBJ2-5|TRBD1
TGTGCCAGCAGCCCCGGGACAGCAAGAGAGACCCAGTACTTC
CASSPGTARETQYF